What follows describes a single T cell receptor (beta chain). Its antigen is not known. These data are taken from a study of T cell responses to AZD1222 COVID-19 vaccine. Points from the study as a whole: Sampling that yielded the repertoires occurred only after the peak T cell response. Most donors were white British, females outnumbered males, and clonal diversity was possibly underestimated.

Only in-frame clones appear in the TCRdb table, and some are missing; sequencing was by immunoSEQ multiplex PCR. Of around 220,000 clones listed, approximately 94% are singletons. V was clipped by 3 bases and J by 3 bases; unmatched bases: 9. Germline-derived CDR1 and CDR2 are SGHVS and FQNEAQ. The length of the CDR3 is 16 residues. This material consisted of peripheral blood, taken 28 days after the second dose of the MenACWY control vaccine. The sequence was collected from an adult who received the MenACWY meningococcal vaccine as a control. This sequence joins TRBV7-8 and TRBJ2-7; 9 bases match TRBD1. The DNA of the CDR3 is TGTGCCAGCAGCTTCCAGATGGGACAGGGAAACTACGAGCAGTACTTC. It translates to CASSFQMGQGNYEQYF.